A selection of T cell receptor beta chains follows, all from one sample in a study of PD-1 blockade in classical Hodgkin lymphoma. Clones were read by immunoSEQ multiplex PCR, and TCRdb kept only the in-frame ones, dropping some. The data show about 9,000 clones, 80% to 85% seen once. The specimen comprised CD4+ T cells from blood, sampled at baseline. The receptors were gathered from a human donor with classical Hodgkin lymphoma. The CDR3 runs from the conserved cysteine through the conserved F or W. The order of the fields is D gene, clone size, V gene, J gene, CDR3 length, CDR3 DNA, CDR3 protein. The D gene is left open where the match is weak. The size field is filled for only some rows; it gives once, few, many or a size class.

TRBD2	NA	TRBV6-1	TRBJ2-5	14	TGTGCCAGCAGTAGCGGGAGGCCCAAAGAGACCCAGTACTTC	CASSSGRPKETQYF
NA	NA	TRBV18	TRBJ2-5	13	TGTGCCAGCTCCCTCCGGGAAGGAGAGACCCAGTACTTC	CASSLREGETQYF
NA	NA	TRBV19	TRBJ2-7	11	TGTGCCAGTAGTATCTCCGGCGAGCAGTACTTC	CASSISGEQYF
NA	NA	TRBV4-1	TRBJ1-1	15	TGCGCCAGCAGCCAAGACCTACGTCCGAACACTGAAGCTTTCTTT	CASSQDLRPNTEAFF
NA	NA	TRBV30	TRBJ1-2	9	TGTGCCGGAAGCCTCGGGGGCACCTTC	CAGSLGGTF
NA	NA	TRBV14	TRBJ2-7	13	TGTGCCAGCAGCCAAGTACGGTTCTACGAGCAGTACTTC	CASSQVRFYEQYF
TRBD1	NA	TRBV6-1	TRBJ2-7	14	TGTGCCAGCACAAAGGGACAGGCAACCTACGAGCAGTACTTC	CASTKGQATYEQYF
TRBD1	NA	TRBV28	TRBJ1-1	15	TGTGCCAGCAGTTCCTGGACAGGGGGAGAGACTGAAGCTTTCTTT	CASSSWTGGETEAFF
NA	NA	TRBV28	TRBJ2-3	19	TGTGCCAGCAGTGGAACGGGACTCCAGTGGACCCTGTCCACAGATACGCAGTATTTT	CASSGTGLQWTLSTDTQYF
NA	NA	TRBV9	TRBJ2-2	16	TGTGCCAGCAGCGTAGGTCAGGGGACGAACACCGGGGAGCTGTTTTTT	CASSVGQGTNTGELFF
TRBD1	NA	TRBV6-5	TRBJ2-2	14	TGTGCCAGCAGTCGGACAGGGAATACCGGGGAGCTGTTTTTT	CASSRTGNTGELFF
NA	once	TRBV6-5	TRBJ2-1	14	TGTGCCAGCCGGAGGTCAGGGATTGCCAATGAGCAGTTCTTC	CASRRSGIANEQFF
NA	NA	TRBV7-6	TRBJ2-3	14	TGTGCCAGCAGCTTAGGAACAGGGACAGATACGCAGTATTTT	CASSLGTGTDTQYF
NA	NA	TRBV6-6	TRBJ2-7	15	TGTGCCAGCAGTTACGGGACACCCACGCCCTACGAGCAGTACTTC	CASSYGTPTPYEQYF
TRBD1	NA	TRBV6-5	TRBJ2-4	14	TGTGCCAGCAGTTCCCCTCGGACAGGGAACATTCAGTACTTC	CASSSPRTGNIQYF
NA	NA	TRBV7-9	TRBJ2-1	14	TGTGCCAGCAGCTTAGAGGCGGGAACAAGTGAGCAGTTCTTC	CASSLEAGTSEQFF
NA	NA	TRBV19	TRBJ2-3	13	TGTGCCAGTAGTGGTAGTGTCAGGGGTCCGCAGTATTTT	CASSGSVRGPQYF
TRBD1	NA	TRBV11-2	TRBJ1-4	17	TGTGCCAGCAGCTTGTCCCGGGACAGGGACAAAAATGAAAAACTGTTTTTT	CASSLSRDRDKNEKLFF
TRBD1	NA	TRBV5-8	TRBJ1-2	13	TGTGCCAGCAGCACCCAGGGGGCGTATCGCTACACCTTC	CASSTQGAYRYTF
NA	NA	TRBV5-5	TRBJ2-1	11	TGTGCCAGCAGCATAGCGGACGAGCAGTTCTTC	CASSIADEQFF
TRBD1	NA	TRBV28	TRBJ2-7	11	TGTGCCAGCAGGTCCGGGACAGGGCCGTACTTC	CASRSGTGPYF
TRBD1	NA	TRBV19	TRBJ1-2	14	TGTGCCAGTAAAAGACAGGGAGCTAACTATGGCTACACCTTC	CASKRQGANYGYTF
NA	NA	TRBV5-1	TRBJ1-1	14	TGCGCCAGCAGTCGGTCCGGGACCCCGGCTGAAGCTTTCTTT	CASSRSGTPAEAFF
TRBD2	NA	TRBV19	TRBJ2-1	15	TGTGCCAGTCAGAGAGCGGGAGGGCCGTTCTATGAGCAGTTCTTC	CASQRAGGPFYEQFF
NA	NA	TRBV29-1	TRBJ1-2	10	TGCAGCGTCGGAGAGGGTGGCTACACCTTC	CSVGEGGYTF
NA	NA	TRBV5-4	TRBJ2-6	16	TGTGCCAGCAGCCGCATTCAGGGTCCCGGGGCCAACGTCCTGACTTTC	CASSRIQGPGANVLTF
NA	once	TRBV5-5	TRBJ1-5	14	TGTGCCAGCAGTTCGGCAGGGAGCAATCAGCCCCAGCATTTT	CASSSAGSNQPQHF
NA	NA	TRBV28	TRBJ2-7	12	TGTGCCAGCAGTCGCGGGGACCTCGAGCAGTACTTC	CASSRGDLEQYF
NA	NA	TRBV7-3	TRBJ1-5	13	TGTGCCAGCAGCTTAGATAGCAATCAGCCCCAGCATTTT	CASSLDSNQPQHF
NA	NA	TRBV7-8	TRBJ2-3	12	TGTGCCAGCAGCTTAGTTTCAGGAACGCAGTATTTT	CASSLVSGTQYF
NA	NA	TRBV5-1	TRBJ2-7	16	TGCGCCAGCAGCCGTATCACAGGCATGAGCTCCTACGAGCAGTACTTC	CASSRITGMSSYEQYF
NA	NA	TRBV6-1	TRBJ1-4	15	TGTGCCAGCAGTGGGAACCGGGGGAGGTTCGAAAAACTGTTTTTT	CASSGNRGRFEKLFF
NA	NA	TRBV6-4	TRBJ2-5	15	TGTGCCAGCAGTGAGATGTGGGGGCGAGGAGAGACCCAGTACTTC	CASSEMWGRGETQYF
NA	NA	TRBV18	TRBJ1-1	13	TGTGCCAGCGCACGGAGCCTTAACACTGAAGCTTTCTTT	CASARSLNTEAFF
NA	once	TRBV5-1	TRBJ1-2	13	TGCGCCAGCAGCTTGGACGGCTCCTATGGCTACACCTTC	CASSLDGSYGYTF
NA	NA	TRBV6-6	TRBJ2-3	14	TGTGCCAGCAGTTACTCGTCAGGATGGGATACGCAGTATTTT	CASSYSSGWDTQYF
NA	NA	TRBV27	TRBJ1-2	15	TGTGCCAGCAGCAGTACTGGACCGCGGACCTATGGCTACACCTTC	CASSSTGPRTYGYTF
TRBD2	NA	TRBV11-2	TRBJ2-1	15	TGTGCCAGCAGCTCCTGGGGGAGGGCTTACAATGAGCAGTTCTTC	CASSSWGRAYNEQFF
NA	NA	TRBV5-1	TRBJ2-7	14	TGCGCCAGCAGCTTGGAACCAGCCGCCTACGAGCAGTACTTC	CASSLEPAAYEQYF
NA	few	TRBV2	TRBJ1-2	14	TGTGCCAGCAGTGACCGCGGGCCTAACTATGGCTACACCTTC	CASSDRGPNYGYTF
TRBD1	NA	TRBV10-3	TRBJ1-2	13	TGTGCCATCAGTCAGGACAGGGGTGACGGCTACACCTTC	CAISQDRGDGYTF
NA	NA	TRBV6-6	TRBJ1-2	13	TGTGCCAGCAGTACTCCCGCCTACTATGGCTACACCTTC	CASSTPAYYGYTF
TRBD1	few	TRBV5-4	TRBJ2-7	14	TGTGCCAGCAGCACGCCACAGGGGAACTACGAGCAGTACTTC	CASSTPQGNYEQYF
NA	NA	TRBV6-1	TRBJ1-1	16	TGTGCCAGCAGTGTTCCCTCGGAGTGGGGATTCACTGAAGCTTTCTTT	CASSVPSEWGFTEAFF
TRBD1	NA	TRBV7-8	TRBJ2-1	15	TGTGCCAGCAGAAAAAGGACAGGGGTCAGTAATGAGCAGTTCTTC	CASRKRTGVSNEQFF
NA	NA	TRBV6-1	TRBJ2-1	14	TGTGCCAGCAGACTCCCGGACAGCTACAATGAGCAGTTCTTC	CASRLPDSYNEQFF